A selection of T cell receptor beta chains follows, all from one sample in a study of shared clonotypes between healthy human individuals. Repertoires were generated with immunoSEQ multiplex PCR, while TCRdb's copy carries only in-frame clones and drops some. The sample consists of millions of clones, about 93% of them appearing once. The sample was naive CD8+ T cells from PBMCs. These receptors originate from a young man in good health. Some clones in this sample may be carry-over from other donors' samples. CDR3s include the opening cysteine and the closing phenylalanine or tryptophan. A D gene is named only where the DNA matches it firmly. The listing skips clone size in some rows; elsewhere it reads once, few, many or a size class.

NA	NA	TRBJ1-2	TRBV6-6	TGTGCCAGCACCCACCCAGGGGTTAACTATGGCTACACCTTC	CASTHPGVNYGYTF
NA	TRBD1	TRBJ2-5	TRBV2	TGTGCCAGCAGTGATCCCAGGGGACAGTTCGGGGAGACCCAGTACTTC	CASSDPRGQFGETQYF
NA	TRBD2	TRBJ2-5	TRBV9	TGTGCCAGCAGCGTAGGGACTAGCGGGAGGCAAGAGACCCAGTACTTC	CASSVGTSGRQETQYF
NA	NA	TRBJ2-7	TRBV28	TGTGCCAGCAGTTTAATGTCACTAACTCCCCACGAGCAGTACTTC	CASSLMSLTPHEQYF
NA	NA	TRBJ1-5	TRBV4-3	TGCGCCAGCAGCCAAGATTCGAACGGATATCAGCCCCAGCATTTT	CASSQDSNGYQPQHF
NA	TRBD2	TRBJ2-5	TRBV2	TGTGCCAGCGCGGCGGGAGGGCGTTGGGAGACCCAGTACTTC	CASAAGGRWETQYF
NA	NA	TRBJ1-2	TRBV4-1	TGCGCCAGCAGCCAGACCCATTCTAATAACTATGGCTACACCTTC	CASSQTHSNNYGYTF
few	TRBD1	TRBJ1-5	TRBV27	TGTGCCAGCAGGGGCGGGACAGACATTAATCAGCCCCAGCATTTT	CASRGGTDINQPQHF
NA	TRBD1	TRBJ2-6	TRBV27	TGTGCCAGCAGTACCCGGACAGGGGGGGACTCTGGGGCCAACGTCCTGACTTTC	CASSTRTGGDSGANVLTF
NA	NA	TRBJ1-1	TRBV9	TGTGCCAGCAGCGTTACGGGCCGGGACACTGAAGCTTTCTTT	CASSVTGRDTEAFF
once	NA	TRBJ2-1	TRBV27	TGTGCCAGCAGTTTCCGGGCGGGTACATACAATGAGCAGTTCTTC	CASSFRAGTYNEQFF
NA	NA	TRBJ2-3	TRBV13	TGTGCCAGCAGCTTCCGCGGCAGCTCCATCACAGATACGCAGTATTTT	CASSFRGSSITDTQYF
once	TRBD1	TRBJ1-2	TRBV5-1	TGCGCCAGCAGCACCTACGTGGCAGGGGGCGGCTATGGCTACACCTTC	CASSTYVAGGGYGYTF
NA	NA	TRBJ2-7	TRBV7-3	TGTGCCAGCAGCTTTGGACCAGCCTACGAGCAGTACTTC	CASSFGPAYEQYF
NA	NA	TRBJ1-2	TRBV28	TGTGCCAGCAGTTTGTCGCAGGGAAACTATGGCTACACCTTC	CASSLSQGNYGYTF
NA	TRBD1	TRBJ2-1	TRBV19	TGTGCCAGTAGTACCAGGACAGGGAATGAGCAGTTCTTC	CASSTRTGNEQFF
NA	NA	TRBJ2-7	TRBV5-6	TGTGCCAGCAGCTTCGGGGCAGCTACCTACGAGCAGTACTTC	CASSFGAATYEQYF
once	NA	TRBJ1-2	TRBV28	TGTGCCAGCAGTCTAGGGACGGAGGGAACTAACTATGGCTACACCTTC	CASSLGTEGTNYGYTF
NA	NA	TRBJ2-7	TRBV21-1	TGTGCCAGCAGCGCCACTCTGGGGGACAGGGAAGTCGAGCAGTACTTC	CASSATLGDREVEQYF